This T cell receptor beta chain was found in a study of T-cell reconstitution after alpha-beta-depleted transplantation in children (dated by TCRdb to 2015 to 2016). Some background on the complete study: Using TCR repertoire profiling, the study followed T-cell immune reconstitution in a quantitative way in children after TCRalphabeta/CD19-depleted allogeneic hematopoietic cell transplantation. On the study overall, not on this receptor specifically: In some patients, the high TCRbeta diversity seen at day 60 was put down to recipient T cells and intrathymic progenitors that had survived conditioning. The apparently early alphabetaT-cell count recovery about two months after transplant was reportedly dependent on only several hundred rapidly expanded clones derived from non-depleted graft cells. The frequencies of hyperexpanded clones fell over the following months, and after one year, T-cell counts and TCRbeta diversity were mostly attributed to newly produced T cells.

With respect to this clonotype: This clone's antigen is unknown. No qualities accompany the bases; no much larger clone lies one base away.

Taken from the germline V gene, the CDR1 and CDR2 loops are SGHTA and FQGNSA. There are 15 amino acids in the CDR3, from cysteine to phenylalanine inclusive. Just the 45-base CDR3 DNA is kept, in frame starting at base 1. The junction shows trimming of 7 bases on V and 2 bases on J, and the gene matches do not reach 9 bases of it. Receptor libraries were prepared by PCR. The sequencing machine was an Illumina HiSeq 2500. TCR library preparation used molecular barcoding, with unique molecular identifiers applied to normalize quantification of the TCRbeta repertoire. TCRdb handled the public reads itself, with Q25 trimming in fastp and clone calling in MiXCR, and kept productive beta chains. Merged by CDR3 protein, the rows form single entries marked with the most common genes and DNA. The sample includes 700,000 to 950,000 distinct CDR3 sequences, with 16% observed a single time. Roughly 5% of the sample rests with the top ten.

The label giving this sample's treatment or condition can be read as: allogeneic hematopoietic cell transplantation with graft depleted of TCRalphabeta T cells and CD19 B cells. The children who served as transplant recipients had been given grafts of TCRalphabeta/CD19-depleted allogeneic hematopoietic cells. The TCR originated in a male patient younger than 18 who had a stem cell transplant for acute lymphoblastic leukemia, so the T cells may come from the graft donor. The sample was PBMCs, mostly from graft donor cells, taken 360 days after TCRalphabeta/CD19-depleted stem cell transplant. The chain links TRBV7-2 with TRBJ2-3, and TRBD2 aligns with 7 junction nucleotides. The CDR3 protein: CASIDWGGYTDTQYF. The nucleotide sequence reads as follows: TGTGCCAGCATCGATTGGGGGGGGTACACAGATACGCAGTATTTT.